The 17 T cell receptor beta chains given below trace back to one sample, sequenced in a study of blood T cell repertoires in COVID-19. Sequencing was performed with immunoSEQ multiplex PCR; in TCRdb, only in-frame clones are kept and a portion is missing. The data hold about 170,000 clones, with approximately 86% observed a single time. Sequencing was done on a sample of peripheral blood. Receptors originate from a woman older than 75 with COVID-19, enrolled during active disease.

The chain couples TRBV7-5 to TRBJ1-2; TRBD1, the table's D call, lacks a check against the DNA. TRBV7-5 is shown as a pseudogene. The CDR3 has 14 amino acids. The CDR3: CARRTGQDHRGYTF. The CDR3 DNA reads TGTGCCAGAAGAACGGGACAGGACCATCGGGGCTACACCTTC.

The chain has TRBV7-6 and TRBJ1-1; perhaps TRBD1 as D (5 bases). Trimming removed 3 bases from V and 4 bases from J, with 9 bases in between. Germline V CDR1 and CDR2: SGHVS, FNYEAQ. The CDR3 is made up of 13 amino acids. The DNA of the CDR3 is TGTGCCAGCAGCTTCGGGGGGAGCACTGAAGCTTTCTTT. It translates to CASSFGGSTEAFF.

This sequence joins TRBV6-2 or TRBV6-3 and TRBJ2-3, with 14 bases matching TRBD2. Germline V lookup: CDR1 MNHEY, CDR2 SVGEGT. The CDR3 extends over 16 amino acids. The trim removed 5 bases at V and 3 bases at J, leaving 4 bases unmatched. The CDR3 spells CASSPGLAGGTDTQYF. The DNA for the CDR3 is TGTGCCAGCAGTCCCGGACTAGCGGGAGGAACAGATACGCAGTATTTT.

Regarding this clone: Different DNA sequences within this sample yield the same CDR3. J is TRBJ2-3 and V is TRBV6-5, with D hard to call. Germline V lookup: CDR1 MNHEY, CDR2 SVGAGI. The CDR3 loop spans 13 amino acids. V was clipped by 2 bases and J by 3 bases, with 6 bases between them. CDR3 amino acids: CASSYPGTDTQYF. The CDR3 DNA reads as TGTGCCAGCAGTTACCCCGGGACAGATACGCAGTATTTT.

The chain combines TRBV7-9 with TRBJ2-1; the match to TRBD1 covers 7 bases. With 7 bases clipped from V and 7 bases from J, the junction kept 10 bases outside the gene matches. Germline CDR1 and CDR2: SEHNR and FQNEAQ (reference sequence). CDR3 length: 14 residues. CDR3 in DNA: TGTGCCAGCACCGAGGGGGACAGCCGGAATGAGCAGTTCTTC. Amino acid sequence: CASTEGDSRNEQFF.

The table lists this clone with a few counts. The chain combines TRBV7-6 with TRBJ2-7; TRBD2 is a possible D gene (5 bases). V lost 1 base and J 1 base, leaving 11 bases between the germline ends. The CDR3 extends over 15 amino acids. Germline lookup yields CDR1 SGHVS and CDR2 FNYEAQ. The CDR3 region is CASSLEGSLSYEQYF. In DNA form, the CDR3 reads TGTGCCAGCAGCTTAGAAGGGAGTCTATCCTACGAGCAGTACTTC.

The chain combines TRBV25-1 with TRBJ2-2; the match to TRBD1 covers 9 bases. V shed 3 bases, J shed 3 bases, and the junction held 5 bases outside the gene matches. The germline V gene has CDR1 MGHDK and CDR2 SYGVNS. The CDR3 totals 16 residues. CDR3 coding DNA: TGTGCCAGCAGTGACCCCAGGACAGGGGACACCGGGGAGCTGTTTTTT. This translates into CASSDPRTGDTGELFF. Drawing the rest from reference TRBV25-1 and TRBJ2-2, the complete variable domain is EADIYQTPRYLVIGTGKKITLECSQTMGHDKMYWYQQDPGMELHLIHYSYGVNSTEKGDLSSESTVSRIRTEHFPLTLESARPSHTSQYLCASSDPRTGDTGELFFGEGSRLTVL.

V gene TRBV19 combines with J gene TRBJ1-2, with D perhaps matching TRBD1 (5 bases). The CDR3 is 14 amino acids. V dropped 3 bases and J dropped 4 bases, with 12 bases sitting between them. Germline CDR1 and CDR2: LNHDA and SQIVND (reference sequence). CDR3 nucleotide sequence: TGTGCCAGTAGTATGGCCAGGGCTGGCTATGGCTACACCTTC. Encoded protein: CASSMARAGYGYTF.

This clone was seen more than once but under ten times. CDR3 DNA: TGTGCCAGCAGTAGCCTAGGGGGCCGTAAGGACGAGCAGTACTTC. Amino acids: CASSSLGGRKDEQYF. The rearrangement links TRBV27 to TRBJ2-7; 7 nucleotides line up with TRBD1. Germline CDR1 is MNHEY and CDR2 is SMNVEV (reference sequence). The junction had 12 bases not matched to a gene; V was cut back by 5 bases and J by 5 bases. The CDR3 runs 15 residues.

The chain uses TRBV21-1 and TRBJ2-7; TRBD2, as called in the table, went unchecked against the DNA. TRBV21-1 is designated a pseudogene. CDR3 length: 15 amino acids. DNA for the CDR3: TGTGCCAGCAGCAAAGGAGGGAGGGGATGGCGCGAGCAGTACTTC. As protein: CASSKGGRGWREQYF.

This chain links TRBV19 with TRBJ1-4; D is uncertain. Germline V CDR1 and CDR2: LNHDA, SQIVND (reference sequence). The CDR3 spans 15 residues. Trimming shortened V by 5 bases and J by 4 bases, and 14 bases separated the two germline ends. The CDR3 DNA reads TGTGCCAGTAGTGCCTCAGGAAGCCGTAATGAAAAACTGTTTTTT. Its protein product is CASSASGSRNEKLFF.

The V and J genes are TRBV9 and TRBJ2-4, with TRBD1 as a possible D gene (5 bases). The CDR3 extends over 17 amino acids. Trimming pared 0 bases from V and 3 bases from J, leaving 16 bases between. CDR1 is SGDLS and CDR2 is YYNGEE in the germline V gene. This chain's CDR3 is CASSVGPEGAYKNIQYF. CDR3 in DNA: TGTGCCAGCAGCGTAGGGCCAGAAGGGGCTTACAAAAACATTCAGTACTTC.

V is TRBV3-1 (or the pseudogene TRBV3-2) and J is TRBJ1-1; TRBD1 matches at 10 bases. This CDR3 comprises 14 residues. In germline, CDR1 is LGHDT, CDR2 YNNKEL (reference sequence). J lost 4 bases, V lost 1 base, and 0 bases had no gene match. This CDR3 is CASSQGTGGTEAFF. CDR3 in DNA: TGTGCCAGCAGCCAAGGGACAGGGGGCACTGAAGCTTTCTTT.

The V call is TRBV3-1 (or the pseudogene TRBV3-2), the J call TRBJ2-7, with D tentatively TRBD1 (7 bases). V lost 4 bases and J 3 bases, leaving 13 bases between the germline ends. The CDR3 has 14 amino acids. CDR1 is LGHDT and CDR2 is YNNKEL in the germline V gene (reference sequence). CDR3 amino acids: CASSRGTANYEQYF. Here the CDR3 DNA reads TGTGCCAGCAGCCGCGGGACAGCGAACTACGAGCAGTACTTC.

This chain connects TRBV3-1 (or the pseudogene TRBV3-2) to TRBJ2-7; the match to TRBD2 covers 10 bases. After removal of 2 bases from V and 1 base from J, the junction contained 2 bases not matched to a gene. CDR3 size: 15 residues. CDR1 is LGHDT and CDR2 is YNNKEL in the germline V gene (reference sequence). The DNA of the CDR3 is TGTGCCAGCAGCCAAACTAGCGGGGAATCCTACGAGCAGTACTTC. It encodes CASSQTSGESYEQYF.

The genes are TRBV4-2 and TRBJ2-7; the D gene is possibly TRBD2 (5 bases). Between the trimmed V and J ends, which lost 0 bases and 2 bases, there was a span of 8 bases. Germline V gene sequence: CDR1 LGHNA, CDR2 YNFKEQ. The CDR3 extends over 14 amino acids. CDR3 region: CASSQDYGTYEQYF. As DNA, the CDR3 is TGTGCCAGCAGCCAAGATTACGGGACCTACGAGCAGTACTTC.

This clone was counted a few times. The J gene is TRBJ1-1, the V gene TRBV18, with TRBD1 identical over 7 bases. Per the germline V gene, CDR1 is KGHSH and CDR2 is LQKENI. J lost 3 bases, V lost 9 bases, and 7 bases had no gene match. This CDR3 has 13 amino acids. This CDR3 reads CASSRDRYTEAFF. In nucleotides, the CDR3 is TGTGCCAGTAGCCGGGACAGATACACTGAAGCTTTCTTT.